A selection of T cell receptor beta chains follows, all from one sample in a study of read filtering for tumor transcriptome and immune sequencing. TCRdb processed the reads anew with MiXCR; each CDR3 protein has one entry. The sample consists of roughly 90,000 distinct CDR3 sequences, approximately 13% of them appearing once. What was sequenced was a population of CD138-negative cells sorted from bone marrow. The receptors were sampled from a donor aged 40 or over with multiple myeloma. Each CDR3 is given with its conserved first and last residue. The D gene is left open where the match is weak. A row's size may be missing; if present it is once, few, many or a size class.

size,D,V,CDR3
many,TRBD1,TRBV28,CASSLWTGANEKLFF
NA,NA,TRBV7-9,CASSLADGYEQYF
many,TRBD2,TRBV20-1,CSARGPSGRPGELFF
many,NA,TRBV20-1,CSARVVAKDTQYF
NA,NA,TRBV2,CASKVGRQAGELFF
many,TRBD1,TRBV20-1,CSALSYQGAEDTQYF
few,NA,TRBV9,CASSSSGKSRLSSYNEQFF
few,TRBD2,TRBV5-1,CASSLVTSGNNGQFF
many,NA,TRBV11-2,CASSLPFGRYTEAFF
many,NA,TRBV20-1,CSARAARTRIPDTQYF
many,TRBD1,TRBV25-1,CASSLRARGPFQETQYF
many,NA,TRBV18,CASSPSERGPGEQFF
many,TRBD1,TRBV5-1,CASSQPGTGAGELFF
many,NA,TRBV28,CASSVPSRSYEQYF
many,NA,TRBV4-2,CASRSREIAENEQFF
NA,TRBD2,TRBV11-2,CASSLDRLAGSTDTQYF
many,TRBD2,TRBV19,CASRSLAGAFDTQYF
NA,TRBD2,TRBV2,CVSSDLSGRVSTGELFF
many,NA,TRBV7-9,CASILRDRTNTGELFF
NA,NA,TRBV28,CASSFGQSYNEQFF
many,NA,TRBV7-2,CASSLGFSYEQYF
many,NA,TRBV7-2,CASSLVGNEQFF
many,NA,TRBV7-9,CASSLSANTEAFF
many,NA,TRBV2,CASSEGSGHYGDYGYTF
many,NA,TRBV20-1,CSARDRVGYNEQFF
NA,TRBD1,TRBV15,CATSARPGQAGGTEASF
few,NA,TRBV5-1,CASRSGPNNEQFF
many,TRBD2,TRBV7-8,CASSFARTSVVTGELFF
many,TRBD2,TRBV9,CASSVVASGPTGELFF
many,TRBD2,TRBV14,CASSQVAGAYNEQFF
many,TRBD2,TRBV2,CASSEGLAGNTGELFF
few,NA,TRBV5-1,CASSLDPSGANVLTF
many,TRBD2,TRBV13,CASSLSPSGRGSDTQYF
NA,TRBD2,TRBV11-3,CASGGGPQETQYF
NA,TRBD1,TRBV5-1,CASSLVPEGAGDNEQFF
many,TRBD1,TRBV20-1,CSARSLQGANTEAFF
many,NA,TRBV5-1,CASSSEAYNEQFF
many,NA,TRBV19,CASSMPPRVGYNEQFF
many,NA,TRBV11-1,CASSFGRRSSYEQYF
many,NA,TRBV19,CASTIGPSGEQFF
many,TRBD1,TRBV27,CASSLRTGHGELFF
many,NA,TRBV20-1,CSATDNVRGAFF
many,NA,TRBV4-1,CASSQEGVSYEQYF
many,NA,TRBV6-6,CASKARGGQPQHF
many,TRBD2,TRBV7-6,CASSSERETDTQYF
NA,NA,TRBV29-1,CSARAGGLNEQFF
many,TRBD1,TRBV18,CASSSRDRANYEQYF
many,NA,TRBV29-1,CSTKRGGTDTQYF
few,TRBD1,TRBV29-1,CSAGQTKTQYF
many,NA,TRBV12-3/TRBV12-4,CASSASGTKGEQYF
many,TRBD2,TRBV7-9,CASSLGTSAWDEQFF
many,NA,TRBV29-1,CSAQTISGANVLTF
many,TRBD1,TRBV29-1,CSVDPLSRTGRDQETQYF